One TCR beta chain is described in this entry. This clonotype was observed many times. Its antigen is not yet known. No qualities accompany the bases; no much larger clone lies one base away. This sample was taken from a study of T-cell memory formation after mild COVID-19 (dated by TCRdb to the early 2020s). Some background on the complete study: Most TCR sequence clusters were specific to one of the two donors. T-cell clones expanding and contracting after mild COVID-19 in a couple of donors were tracked by longitudinal TCRalpha and TCRbeta repertoire sequencing. Two young, previously healthy adult volunteers made up the cohort, one male and one female.

The paper as a whole reports these results and caveats: Some responding clones were found in pre-infection memory, which suggests that pre-existing cross-reactive memory T cells took part in the SARS-CoV-2 response. Contracting CD4+ clones appeared mostly in the CM and EM memory subsets, whereas CD8+ clones were enriched in EMRA. Clones that contracted from day 15 to 85 showed balanced CD4/CD8 phenotypes, whereas a second wave of clones that expanded from day 15 to 37 leaned towards CD4+. Only a couple of mild cases were covered in the study, and larger cohorts including severe cases with pre-infection samples were considered necessary. SARS-CoV-2 specificity of the second-wave clones peaking on day 37 was not confirmed.

The run used an Illumina NovaSeq 6000. TCRalpha and TCRbeta cDNA libraries were built by 5'RACE with constant-segment primers, adding sample barcodes and unique molecular identifiers. RNA was extracted from every sample with Trizol reagent. Libraries were amplified in two PCR steps, with a second sample barcode and Illumina TruSeq adapters added in the second step. Libraries were sequenced on an Illumina NovaSeq with 2 x 150 bp paired-end reads. On the study's bioinformatics: With migec v1.2.7, reads were demultiplexed and then collapsed into UMI-guided consensus sequences. With mixcr v2.1.11, UMI consensuses were aligned to TRA and TRB V and J templates and assembled into clonotypes. A clonotype was counted as expanded or contracted only if both edgeR and NoisET called the change significant, with noise models trained on biological replicates. For edgeR calls, a false discovery rate-adjusted p below 0.01 and a log2 fold-change threshold of 1 were applied. As an exploratory analysis of dynamics, max-normalized trajectories of the 1000 most abundant clonotypes were examined with PCA combined with hierarchical clustering. Each responding clone was given a CD4 or CD8 phenotype based on the CD4+ and CD8+ repertoires, which had been sequenced separately. The public reads were reprocessed in TCRdb via fastp at Q25 and MiXCR, keeping in-frame beta chains. Each CDR3 protein gets just one entry, which takes the most common genes and DNA from the rows behind it. The V and J calls come from TCRdb's annotation, not from the publication. The sample table contains about 210,000 distinct CDR3 sequences; only one count was recorded for more than 9% of them. The ten most abundant clones make up approximately 3% of the sample.

V is cut by 5 bases and J by 4 bases, and the space between the germline ends is 5 bases. CDR1 and CDR2 were assigned from the germline V gene as SGHTA and FQGTGA. Including the terminal cysteine and phenylalanine, the CDR3 comprises 11 residues. The entry retains the CDR3 DNA only, 33 bases that are in frame from base 1. Ficoll-Paque density gradient centrifugation was the method used to isolate PBMCs. Rearrangement joined TRBV7-3 to TRBJ2-5; the best D guess is TRBD2, with 5 bases matching. The source of this sequence is a man aged 18 to 35 who had mild COVID-19 (a few samples of this study predate the infection). The sample titles of this study are shuffled in the database, so cell type and time point are left out; the donor was told from shared clones. Sequenced material: PBMCs or a T cell subset sorted from them (not recorded which). This receptor has the CDR3 CASSAGETQYF. The DNA sequence follows: TGTGCCAGCAGCGCGGGAGAGACCCAGTACTTC.